One sample yielded the 19 T cell receptor beta chains listed below, sequenced in a study of PD-L1 blockade in urothelial cancer (dated 2017 in TCRdb). Receptors were amplified or captured by the immunoSEQ multiplex PCR assay. This immuneACCESS table, as held by TCRdb, lists in-frame sequences with V and J called but not all clones. Of the missing ones, under half trace to an unresolved V gene in checked studies; the others have no known cause. Counted in this sample were 30,000 to 40,000 clones; 90% to 95% of them appeared once. Approximately 10% of the sample is in the top ten clones. The sample's time point label is to be understood as: pretreatment peripheral blood. Here the sequenced sample was PBMCs, taken around atezolizumab (anti-PD-L1) treatment. Receptors originate from a woman aged 55-69 years with urothelial cancer.

The chain employs TRBV5-1 and TRBJ2-3; D call uncertain. Germline V CDR1 and CDR2: SGHRS, YFSETQ. The V end was cut by 2 bases, the J end by 4 bases, with 17 bases between. The CDR3 sequence is 16 residues long. CDR3 loop: CASSLPGGNPPDTQYF. In DNA, the CDR3 is TGCGCCAGCAGCTTACCCGGTGGTAATCCCCCAGATACGCAGTATTTT.

This chain uses TRBV6-4 with TRBJ2-1, with D tentatively TRBD2 (6 bases). In germline, CDR1 is MRHNA, CDR2 SNTAGT. The CDR3 runs to 15 residues. The germline V and J ends were trimmed by 3 bases and 1 base, with 10 bases remaining between them. CDR3 in amino acids: CASSDPGVSYNEQFF. CDR3 coding DNA: TGTGCCAGCAGTGATCCGGGAGTATCCTACAATGAGCAGTTCTTC.

The genes are TRBV6-6 and TRBJ2-5, with 7 bases that match TRBD1. CDR1 is MNHNY, CDR2 SVGAGI, per germline (reference sequence). CDR3 length: 13 residues. V lost 4 bases, J lost 5 bases, and 4 bases stayed unmatched. The DNA for the CDR3 is TGTGCCAGCAGTTCACAGGGGTGGGAGACCCAGTACTTC. Residues: CASSSQGWETQYF.

This sequence joins TRBV28 and TRBJ2-1, with D possibly matching TRBD1 (5 bases). CDR1 is MDHEN, CDR2 SYDVKM, per germline. The CDR3 length is 12 residues. V was shortened by 5 bases and J by 8 bases, with 10 bases between the two germline ends. The CDR3 DNA is TGTGCCAGCAGTAGACAGCCGGATGAGCAGTTCTTC. Amino acid sequence: CASSRQPDEQFF.

The J gene is TRBJ1-1, the V gene TRBV6-4; D is perhaps TRBD1 (5 bases). The germline V gene has CDR1 MRHNA and CDR2 SNTAGT. V was pared by 6 bases and J by 4 bases, with 12 bases between. This CDR3 region has 13 residues. CDR3 DNA sequence: TGTGCCAGCAGCAGGGAAGTTGGCACTGAAGCTTTCTTT. Translated: CASSREVGTEAFF.

The rearrangement joins TRBV10-3 to TRBJ2-5; 7 bases align to TRBD1. V dropped 0 bases and J dropped 10; count of bases not matched to a gene: 2. The CDR3 extends over 12 amino acids. Germline CDR1 is ENHRY and CDR2 is SYGVKD. CDR3 DNA: TGTGCCATCAGTGAGTCGACAGGGAACCAGTACTTC. Translated: CAISESTGNQYF.

The chain links TRBV28 to TRBJ2-7, with D perhaps TRBD1 (6 bases). The V and J ends lost 6 bases and 0 bases respectively, with 9 bases between them. This CDR3 region has 13 residues. CDR1 and CDR2 (germline): MDHEN, SYDVKM. As DNA, the CDR3 is TGTGCCAGCAGACCGACAGGCTCCTACGAGCAGTACTTC. Translating gives CASRPTGSYEQYF.

In the case of this clone: One end of the junction does not line up with germline, which may come from a read error. The chain joins TRBV6-5 to TRBJ1-1, with TRBD1 matching 8 bases. CDR3 size: 13 residues. The germline gives CDR1 MNHEY, CDR2 SVGAGI. This CDR3 reads CASSYGGQEGGIF. In nucleotides, the CDR3 is TGTGCCAGCAGTTACGGGGGACAGGAGGGTGGGATCTTT.

The V and J genes are TRBV19 and TRBJ2-1; a weak D match, TRBD2 (6 bases). This CDR3 has 13 residues. The germline V gene has CDR1 LNHDA and CDR2 SQIVND (reference sequence). V lost 2 bases and J lost 5, with 7 bases in between. The CDR3 loop reads CASSITGDNEQFF. CDR3 DNA: TGTGCCAGTAGTATAACGGGAGACAATGAGCAGTTCTTC.

The gene calls are TRBV10-3 and TRBJ1-1; 8 bases are shared with TRBD1. The CDR3 consists of 14 residues. The junction had 6 bases not matched to a gene; V was cut back by 3 bases and J by 6 bases. CDR1 and CDR2 (germline): ENHRY, SYGVKD. CDR3 DNA: TGTGCCATCAGTGATAGGCAGGGGGCGGCTGAAGCTTTCTTT. This codes for CAISDRQGAAEAFF.

This chain connects TRBV5-1 to TRBJ2-5, with D tentatively TRBD1 (6 bases). Germline V lookup: CDR1 SGHRS, CDR2 YFSETQ. The CDR3 length is 14 residues. The V and J ends lost 2 bases and 5 bases respectively, with 13 bases between them. This chain's CDR3 is CASSFRTDPETQYF. The CDR3 nucleotides are TGCGCCAGCAGCTTTAGGACAGACCCGGAGACCCAGTACTTC. Full variable domain (rest looked up from reference TRBV5-1 and TRBJ2-5): KAGVTQTPRYLIKTRGQQVTLSCSPISGHRSVSWYQQTPGQGLQFLFEYFSETQRNKGNFPGRFSGRQFSNSRSEMNVSTLELGDSALYLCASSFRTDPETQYFGPGTRLLVL.

The chain employs TRBV4-2 and TRBJ2-3, with D possibly TRBD2 on 8 matching bases. CDR1 LGHNA and CDR2 YNFKEQ come from the germline V gene. The CDR3 contains 18 residues. The V end was cut by 1 base, the J end by 0 bases, with 17 bases between. CDR3 loop: CASSQGGGTAKSTDTQYF. The CDR3 DNA reads as TGTGCCAGCAGCCAAGGCGGGGGGACAGCCAAAAGCACAGATACGCAGTATTTT.

V usage is TRBV27 and J usage is TRBJ2-7; no definite D call. The length of the CDR3 is 14 residues. The germline V and J ends were trimmed by 6 bases and 0 bases, with 12 bases remaining between them. Germline V gene data show CDR1 as MNHEY and CDR2 as SMNVEV (reference sequence). The CDR3 sequence is CASSLEVSSYEQYF. The CDR3, as DNA: TGTGCCAGCAGCCTAGAGGTTAGCTCCTACGAGCAGTACTTC.

V is TRBV7-9 and J is TRBJ2-3; TRBD2 is a possible D gene (6 bases). Germline values: CDR1 SEHNR, CDR2 FQNEAQ (reference sequence). The CDR3 contains 16 residues. Trimming left V 2 bases short and J 0 bases short, with 12 bases between. For the CDR3, the DNA is TGTGCCAGCAGCTTAATGGGGACTTCTAGCACAGATACGCAGTATTTT. Translated, it gives CASSLMGTSSTDTQYF.

This clone was observed a few times. V and J are TRBV28 and TRBJ1-4; no clear D gene. The CDR3 is made up of 14 amino acids. The germline V and J ends were trimmed by 3 bases and 4 bases, with 9 bases remaining between them. Germline V gene sequence: CDR1 MDHEN, CDR2 SYDVKM. The CDR3 DNA reads TGTGCCAGCAGTTTGACGGACTATAATGAAAAACTGTTTTTT. It codes for CASSLTDYNEKLFF.

The count of this clone is one. The J gene is TRBJ2-3, the V gene TRBV6-5; 7 bases line up with TRBD1. V trimming: 5 bases; J trimming: 6 bases; junction bases outside the gene matches: 5. The CDR3 length is 13 residues. CDR1 and CDR2 (germline): MNHEY, SVGAGI. CDR3 sequence (DNA): TGTGCCAGCAGTGAGACCAGGGGGGATACGCAGTATTTT. Protein sequence: CASSETRGDTQYF.

The chain carries TRBV5-1 and TRBJ2-3; D gene unclear. Germline assignment: CDR1 SGHRS and CDR2 YFSETQ. The CDR3 consists of 15 residues. Trimming shortened V by 4 bases and J by 2 bases, and 14 bases separated the two germline ends. CDR3 DNA sequence: TGCGCCAGCAGCGAGAACAGATACCTCACAGATACGCAGTATTTT. Protein product: CASSENRYLTDTQYF. The complete variable domain, with remaining parts taken from reference TRBV5-1 and TRBJ2-3, reads KAGVTQTPRYLIKTRGQQVTLSCSPISGHRSVSWYQQTPGQGLQFLFEYFSETQRNKGNFPGRFSGRQFSNSRSEMNVSTLELGDSALYLCASSENRYLTDTQYFGPGTRLTVL.

The CDR3 DNA reads as TGTGCCAGCAGCCCGCTACCGACTAGCGGGAGTCCCGGCGAGCAGTACTTC. Translation: CASSPLPTSGSPGEQYF. The rearrangement links TRBV5-5 to TRBJ2-7; TRBD2 matches at 12 bases. The CDR3 has 17 residues. Losses at the gene ends were 4 bases for V and 6 bases for J; bases not matched to a gene: 14. Germline V gene sequence: CDR1 SGHKS, CDR2 YYEKEE (reference sequence).

This chain joins TRBV5-1 and TRBJ2-5; TRBD1 agrees at 8 bases. Germline lookup yields CDR1 SGHRS and CDR2 YFSETQ. The CDR3 runs 17 residues. V gave up 7 bases and J gave up 5 bases; unmatched junction bases: 19. The CDR3 loop reads CASGRGGTGEVRETQYF. The CDR3 DNA sequence: TGCGCCAGCGGGAGAGGGGGGACAGGAGAGGTGCGGGAGACCCAGTACTTC.